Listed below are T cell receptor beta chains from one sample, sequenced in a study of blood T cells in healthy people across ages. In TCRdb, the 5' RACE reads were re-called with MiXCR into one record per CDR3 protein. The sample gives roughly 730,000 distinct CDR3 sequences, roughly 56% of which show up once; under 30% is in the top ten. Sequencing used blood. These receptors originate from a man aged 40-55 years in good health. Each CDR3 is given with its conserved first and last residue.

CDR3aa: CASSNGAGELFF
j_gene: TRBJ2-2
v_gene: TRBV6-2/TRBV6-3

CDR3aa: CASSPDRGVTDTQYF
j_gene: TRBJ2-3
v_gene: TRBV18

CDR3aa: CASSVGLADHEQYF
j_gene: TRBJ2-7
v_gene: TRBV7-2

CDR3aa: CASSHPGTSNYEQYF
j_gene: TRBJ2-7
v_gene: TRBV4-1

CDR3aa: CSATPPRGIRETQYF
j_gene: TRBJ2-5
v_gene: TRBV20-1

CDR3aa: CSVVVQLYGYTF
j_gene: TRBJ1-2
v_gene: TRBV29-1

CDR3aa: CASSLASFVVDEQYF
j_gene: TRBJ2-7
v_gene: TRBV5-1

CDR3aa: CSTRWRHQETQYF
j_gene: TRBJ2-5
v_gene: TRBV29-1

CDR3aa: CASSRDRAGETQYF
j_gene: TRBJ2-5
v_gene: TRBV11-3

CDR3aa: CASVDPYQETQYF
j_gene: TRBJ2-5
v_gene: TRBV12-3/TRBV12-4

CDR3aa: CASSYGSQPQHF
j_gene: TRBJ1-5
v_gene: TRBV6-5

CDR3aa: CASSSQVLGDEQVF
j_gene: TRBJ2-1
v_gene: TRBV7-3

CDR3aa: CASSFLEGSSYEQYF
j_gene: TRBJ2-7
v_gene: TRBV7-4

CDR3aa: CAISARAEPQYF
j_gene: TRBJ2-5
v_gene: TRBV10-3

CDR3aa: CRVHRPGLMSSYEQYF
j_gene: TRBJ2-7
v_gene: TRBV10-3

CDR3aa: CASSPWTGLNQPQHF
j_gene: TRBJ1-5
v_gene: TRBV27

CDR3aa: CASIEGRAKNIQYF
j_gene: -
v_gene: TRBV6-4

CDR3aa: CASSLSRGSGANVLTF
j_gene: TRBJ2-6
v_gene: TRBV19

CDR3aa: CASQDRAGANVLTF
j_gene: TRBJ2-6
v_gene: TRBV2

CDR3aa: CASSPGRQYNEQFF
j_gene: TRBJ2-1
v_gene: TRBV6-2/TRBV6-3